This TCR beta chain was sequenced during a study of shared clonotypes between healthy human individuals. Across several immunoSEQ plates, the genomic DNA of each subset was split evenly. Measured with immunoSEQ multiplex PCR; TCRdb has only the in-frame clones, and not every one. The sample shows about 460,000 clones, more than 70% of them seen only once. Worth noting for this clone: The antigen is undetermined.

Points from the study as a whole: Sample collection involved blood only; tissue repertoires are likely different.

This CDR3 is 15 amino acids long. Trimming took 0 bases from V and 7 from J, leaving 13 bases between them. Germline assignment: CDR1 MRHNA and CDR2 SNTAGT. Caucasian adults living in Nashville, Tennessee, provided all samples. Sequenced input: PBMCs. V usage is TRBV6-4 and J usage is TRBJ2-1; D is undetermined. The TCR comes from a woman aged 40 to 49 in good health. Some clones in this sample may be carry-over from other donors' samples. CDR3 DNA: TGTGCCAGCAGTGACTCAGGCCGAAGTTCTAATGAGCAGTTCTTC. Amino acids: CASSDSGRSSNEQFF.